This record looks at one TCR beta chain sequence and its context. Its antigen remains unknown. The V segment lost 7 bases and the J segment 3 bases; nucleotides outside the gene matches: 0. This CDR3 comprises 13 residues. Germline loops: CDR1 MDHEN, CDR2 SYDVKM. This entry comes from a study of T-cell reconstitution after alpha-beta-depleted transplantation in children. Study observations and caveats: The study reportedly traced alpha-beta T cells about two months after transplant to several hundred expanded graft clones. Surviving recipient T cells and thymic progenitors underlay high day-60 TCRbeta diversity in some patients. Among T cells one year after transplant, newly produced cells accounted for most counts and diversity.

For TCRbeta, the library was prepared with unique molecular identifiers. TCRdb used MiXCR to reprocess the PCR reads, holding one entry per CDR3 protein. The sample carries 100,000 or so distinct CDR3 sequences, roughly 6% recorded once. The receptor was derived from a female patient younger than 10 who had a stem cell transplant for Fanconi anemia, so the T cells may come from the graft donor. The J gene is TRBJ2-1, the V gene TRBV28, with 10 bases fitting TRBD2. Sequences were derived from PBMCs, mostly from graft donor cells, sampled 60 days after TCRalphabeta/CD19-depleted stem cell transplant. CDR3 sequence reads: CASTSGGYNEQFF. The CDR3 DNA follows: TGTGCCAGCACTAGCGGGGGCTACAATGAGCAGTTCTTC.